This T cell receptor beta chain came from a study of blood T cells in healthy people across ages. General observations from the study: Long-lived donors carried more naive CD4+ cells and greater diversity than aged donors.

Germline V lookup: CDR1 MNHEY, CDR2 SMNVEV (reference sequence). This CDR3 is 14 amino acids long. About this clonotype itself: The antigen is undetermined. A much larger clone lies one base from this, so it may be a read error.

For the second PCR, which ran for about 7 to 11 cycles, a sample-barcoded 5' primer and a J-beta primer mix were used. Each cDNA molecule carried a tag from a template-switch adaptor that contained 12 random nucleotides. TCRdb reprocessed the 5' RACE reads with MiXCR, giving one entry per CDR3 protein. The sample yields around 1.1 million distinct CDR3 sequences, 35% to 40% seen once. Sequences were obtained from blood. This TCR derives from a man aged 18 to 29 in good health. The chain recombines TRBV27 with TRBJ1-1, with D tentatively TRBD1 (6 bases). The CDR3 here is CAGSGGAHITEAFF. The CDR3 DNA reads as TGTGCCGGCAGTGGGGGGGCGCATATCACTGAAGCTTTCTTT.